Listed below are T cell receptor beta chains from one sample, sequenced in a study of cytomegalovirus exposure and HLA in healthy donors. Sequencing was performed with immunoSEQ multiplex PCR; in TCRdb, only in-frame clones are kept and a portion is missing. This sample has under 200,000 clones, with about 81% found just once. The sample was PBMCs. Receptor source: a girl aged 2-15 years in good health and CMV-seropositive. Both conserved end residues are part of each CDR3. D genes are given only for firm matches. Clone size is shown for a subset of rows, as once, few, many or a class of expanded clone.

-,TRBJ2-3,TRBV4-1,-,TGCGCCAGCAGCCAAGAAATTGGCAGGGTCGGCAGCACAGATACGCAGTATTTT,CASSQEIGRVGSTDTQYF
-,TRBJ2-5,TRBV7-3,-,TGTGCCAGCAGCCGAACGGCGGCAGCGGAGACCCAGTACTTC,CASSRTAAAETQYF
-,TRBJ2-2,TRBV29-1,-,TGCAGCGTTGAAGAGTCGGGATCCGGGGAGCTGTTTTTT,CSVEESGSGELFF
-,TRBJ1-1,TRBV5-4,-,TGTGCCAGCAGCTTAAGCATGAACACTGAAGCTTTCTTT,CASSLSMNTEAFF
-,TRBJ1-1,TRBV5-1,once,TGCGCCAGCAGCGTTTTTACAGGGTCGTGGACTGAAGCTTTCTTT,CASSVFTGSWTEAFF
-,TRBJ2-7,TRBV10-1,once,TGCGCCAGCAGTGATCCCCTCCACGAGCAGTACTTC,CASSDPLHEQYF
TRBD2,TRBJ2-1,TRBV5-1,once,TGCGCCAGCAGCTTGGCGGCGGGACTAGCCTACAATGAGCAGTTCTTC,CASSLAAGLAYNEQFF
-,TRBJ1-1,TRBV13,-,TGTGCCAGCAGCTTGGGTGCTCGCAGGGTCGCTGAAGCTTTCTTT,CASSLGARRVAEAFF
TRBD2,TRBJ2-3,TRBV15,-,TGTGCCACCAGCAATGGCGGGAGTCGGGATACGCAGTATTTT,CATSNGGSRDTQYF
-,TRBJ2-7,TRBV19,-,TGTGCCAGTAGCACCTTTAACGGGAATTCCTACGAGCAGTACTTC,CASSTFNGNSYEQYF
-,TRBJ1-1,TRBV11-1,-,TGTGCCAGCAGCTTCTACAGGGAAAGGAACACTGAAGCTTTCTTT,CASSFYRERNTEAFF